Listed below are T cell receptor beta chains from one sample, sequenced in a study of a mutant IDH1 vaccine in newly diagnosed glioma. Generated by immunoSEQ multiplex PCR, the TCRdb table keeps only in-frame clones and is missing some. Of 50,000 to 70,000 clones in the sample, about 74% were seen once. Antigen specificity for these receptors is unknown. Source: PBMCs, taken from a glioma patient whose treatment included an IDH1 peptide vaccine. The receptor source for this set is a man aged 45-65 years with glioma. The CDR3 runs from the conserved cysteine through the conserved F or W. Fields, in order: J gene, CDR3 length, V gene, CDR3 protein.

>TRBJ2-1|15|TRBV7-9
CASSLASGGNNEQFF
>TRBJ1-3|14|TRBV29-1
CSAGGREKGNTIYF
>TRBJ1-2|15|TRBV27
CASSSPQGKVGGYTF
>TRBJ2-2|16|TRBV2
CASSEGKLSFTGELFF
>TRBJ2-7|16|TRBV30
CAWSVRGRMILAEQYF
>TRBJ1-2|12|TRBV2
CASFHGDYGYTF
>TRBJ1-1|16|TRBV5-6
CASSLVGREMNTEAFF
>TRBJ1-1|14|TRBV6-1
CASSLGQGYTEAFF
>TRBJ1-6|15|TRBV2
CVTRGTGAYNSPLHF
>TRBJ2-5|15|TRBV19
CASSQGGSGQETQYF
>TRBJ2-5|14|TRBV9
CASSATRRVETQYF
>TRBJ2-7|15|TRBV6-6
CASSFSETRDLEQYF
>TRBJ1-1|15|TRBV2
CASSDTRPGNTEAFF
>TRBJ2-3|14|TRBV10-3
CANSKRGVRDTQYF
>TRBJ1-1|17|TRBV7-9
CASSLPSDTGVNTEAFF
>TRBJ1-1|16|TRBV13
CASSLGSGGMNTEAFF
>TRBJ2-7|16|TRBV7-6
CASSPSRHSQGYEQYF
>TRBJ1-2|13|TRBV4-2
CASSGQSNYGYTF
>TRBJ2-7|15|TRBV6-5
CASSYSIAGGYEQYF
>TRBJ1-2|13|TRBV5-1
CASSLEGAYGYTF
>TRBJ2-7|13|TRBV19
CASSSRALEEQYF
>TRBJ1-4|14|TRBV2
CASRKGPTNEKLFF
>TRBJ1-1|16|TRBV19
CASSPPASGADTEAFF
>TRBJ2-6|20|TRBV14
CASSLLRMSGSSGRANVLTF
>TRBJ1-3|13|TRBV4-1
CASSRPGGNTIYF
>TRBJ2-7|15|TRBV27
CASSLGAGAVGEQYF
>TRBJ1-2|15|TRBV4-3
CASSQGTETNYGYTF